This T cell receptor beta chain was captured in a study of blood T cell repertoires in COVID-19. Study-wide context: Sources were T cells, B-cell-depleted T cells, or PBMCs; the material itself was cDNA or gDNA.

Recovered participants had two consecutive negative NP/OP PCR tests, healthcare professional clearance, or symptom resolution. This clone came up a few times. Here immunoSEQ multiplex PCR was the method, and the copy in TCRdb shows in-frame clones only, minus some. The sample records roughly 250,000 clones, around 89% being singletons. This CDR3 is 14 amino acids long. CDR1 and CDR2 from the germline V gene are SGHRS and YFSETQ. Trimming left V 4 bases short and J 13 bases short, with 18 bases between. This rearrangement joins TRBV5-1 to TRBJ1-6; possible D gene TRBD1, 6 bases. This sequence was found in a man aged 35 to 55 who had recovered from COVID-19. The specimen sequenced was PBMCs or T cells enriched from blood (not recorded which). This CDR3 reads CASSPGGRQEPLHF. DNA for the CDR3: TGCGCCAGCAGCCCGGGGGGCCGGCAGGAGCCCCTCCACTTT.